A selection of T cell receptor beta chains follows, all from one sample in a study of T cells expressing NK-cell markers. TCRdb re-analyzed the 5' RACE reads; it lists each CDR3 protein once, without DNA. The specimen's table records under 200,000 distinct CDR3 sequences. The specimen sequenced was blood T cells: a sorted CD56 or NKG2C T cell subset, CD4+ or CD8+ T cells, or bulk PBMC T cells (not recorded which). These receptors were taken from a woman aged 18 to 75 in good health. Each CDR3 is given with its conserved first and last residue.

CDR3	V	J
CSATGGGALYNEQFF	TRBV20-1	TRBJ2-1
CASSLDRAVGNTIYF	TRBV12-3/TRBV12-4	TRBJ1-3
CASRAGGPPDTQYF	TRBV5-1	TRBJ2-3
CASSYLYSGSYEQYF	TRBV6-2/TRBV6-3	TRBJ2-7
CASSSRLGTSGIGELFF	TRBV11-2	TRBJ2-2
CASSSGQGNSGNTIYF	TRBV5-1	TRBJ1-3
CASSHEGTGELFF	TRBV5-1	TRBJ2-2
CASSADRGRGNEQFF	TRBV2	TRBJ2-1
CASSYGGQGQVADTQYF	TRBV6-5	TRBJ2-3
CASSVTGNYGYTF	TRBV7-6	TRBJ1-2
CASSGRGQQQFF	TRBV6-5	TRBJ2-1
CASSRLSGGVGDTQYF	TRBV3-1	TRBJ2-3
CASSTTPGRRNTEAFF	TRBV12-3/TRBV12-4	TRBJ1-1
CSVKKIEFLYF	TRBV29-1	TRBJ2-7
CSAIIPERSTDTQYF	TRBV20-1	TRBJ2-3
CASSQGRGSTDTQYF	TRBV4-2	TRBJ2-3
CSVEVDSNYEQYF	TRBV29-1	TRBJ2-7
CSARLPDRIYGYTF	TRBV20-1	TRBJ1-2
CSVAAGNTGELFF	TRBV29-1	TRBJ2-2
CASSFRWTSGGNEQFF	TRBV5-1	TRBJ2-1
CASSRTRYNEQFF	TRBV5-1	TRBJ2-1
CASSLRALGSYNSPLHF	TRBV12-3/TRBV12-4	TRBJ1-6
CASSQDLGGRGLAGRSYEQYF	TRBV4-2	TRBJ2-7
CASQNGGYYGYTF	TRBV6-6	TRBJ1-2
CSATRGGHPGTEAFF	TRBV20-1	TRBJ1-1
CSASYRGSGDEQYF	TRBV20-1	TRBJ2-7
CASSPSGSSYEQYF	TRBV5-1	TRBJ2-7